These 15 T cell receptor beta chains were sequenced from one sample in a study of T cells after yellow fever vaccination. One entry per CDR3 protein, called by TCRdb with MiXCR from the 5' RACE reads. The table has 250,000 to 350,000 distinct CDR3 sequences, approximately 8% seen once. The source was CD4+ T cells sorted from PBMCs, collected 5 days after the yellow fever booster vaccination. The origin of the receptors is a man between 18 and 29 years old who received the YFV17D yellow fever vaccine.

This clonotype was recorded a few times. J is TRBJ2-5 and V is TRBV15, with no clear D. Per the germline V gene, CDR1 is LNHNV and CDR2 is YYDKDF (reference sequence). The V and J ends lost 2 bases and 0 bases respectively, with 4 bases between them. The CDR3 has 13 amino acids. The CDR3 protein is CATSRRHQETQYF. The CDR3, as DNA: TGTGCCACCAGCAGAAGACACCAAGAGACCCAGTACTTC.

This clonotype was seen at least ten times. The chain carries TRBV10-3 and TRBJ1-1; D is possibly TRBD1 (6 bases). CDR3 length: 15 residues. Trimming removed 3 bases from V and 0 bases from J, with 11 bases in between. Germline V CDR1 and CDR2: ENHRY, SYGVKD. For the CDR3, the DNA is TGTGCCATCAGTGACCCAGACAGGATGAACACTGAAGCTTTCTTT. Its translation is CAISDPDRMNTEAFF.

This clonotype has ten or more counts. The chain uses TRBV7-2 and TRBJ1-2; 7 nucleotides line up with TRBD1. The CDR3 length is 13 residues. J lost 8 bases, V lost 5 bases, and 8 bases had no gene match. Germline V gene lookup returns CDR1 SGHTA and CDR2 FQGNSA. The DNA for the CDR3 is TGTGCCAGCAGCGCCCACAGGGGACCCGGCTACACCTTC. Its protein product is CASSAHRGPGYTF.

This clonotype was detected ten times or more. This rearrangement joins TRBV27 to TRBJ1-1, with D perhaps matching TRBD1 (6 bases). The V and J ends lost 7 bases and 3 bases respectively, with 18 bases between them. CDR3 length: 15 residues. CDR1 MNHEY and CDR2 SMNVEV come from the germline V gene (reference sequence). CDR3 loop: CASTKPQGSDTEAFF. CDR3 nucleotide sequence: TGTGCCAGCACCAAACCCCAGGGGTCGGACACTGAAGCTTTCTTT.

The chain employs TRBV9 and TRBJ2-1; the match to TRBD1 covers 8 bases. The CDR3 has 15 residues. Trimming removed 4 bases from V and 4 bases from J; junction bases left unmatched: 7. Germline CDR1 reads SGDLS; CDR2 reads YYNGEE. CDR3 sequence (DNA): TGTGCCAGCAGCCTAGCAAACAGGGGGTACAATGAGCAGTTCTTC. Translating it yields CASSLANRGYNEQFF.

The CDR3 sequence is CASTAWGGGHTEAFF. The CDR3 coding sequence is TGTGCCAGCACCGCGTGGGGGGGGGGGCACACTGAAGCTTTCTTT. The gene calls are TRBV28 and TRBJ1-1; maybe TRBD1 (6 bases). The V end was cut by 7 bases, the J end by 3 bases, with 18 bases between. This CDR3 comprises 15 residues. Germline V lookup: CDR1 MDHEN, CDR2 SYDVKM.

This sequence joins TRBV5-1 and TRBJ2-2; D is perhaps TRBD1 or TRBD2 (5 bases each). This CDR3 contains 14 residues. V gave up 3 bases and J gave up 0 bases, with 6 bases separating them. From germline, CDR1 is SGHRS and CDR2 YFSETQ. This CDR3 is CASSWDANTGELFF. The CDR3 DNA is TGCGCCAGCAGCTGGGACGCGAACACCGGGGAGCTGTTTTTT.

This clonotype was seen only a few times. V and J are TRBV20-1 and TRBJ2-7; no reliable D call. V was trimmed by 4 bases and J by 0 bases, leaving 7 bases between them. CDR3 length: 12 amino acids. CDR1 and CDR2 (germline): DFQATT, SNEGSKA (reference sequence). The CDR3 DNA follows: TGCAGTGCTAATCGGGTCTCCTACGAGCAGTACTTC. Amino acid sequence: CSANRVSYEQYF.

This clonotype has ten or more counts. The gene calls are TRBV4-1 and TRBJ2-5; TRBD1 agrees at 7 bases. The CDR3 loop spans 13 amino acids. CDR1 and CDR2 (germline): MGHRA, YSYEKL. J lost 5 bases, V lost 6 bases, and 6 bases had no gene match. The CDR3 sequence: CASRQGIGETQYF. DNA of the CDR3: TGCGCCAGCAGACAGGGGATTGGGGAGACCCAGTACTTC.

This clonotype showed up just a few times. The genes are TRBV28 and TRBJ1-1; D is possibly TRBD1 (5 bases). The CDR3 contains 15 residues. Germline lookup yields CDR1 MDHEN and CDR2 SYDVKM. The germline V and J ends were trimmed by 5 bases and 1 base, with 14 bases remaining between them. This CDR3 reads CASSPHGAGNTEAFF. DNA of the CDR3: TGTGCCAGCAGTCCCCACGGGGCGGGGAACACTGAAGCTTTCTTT. The whole variable domain, filled in from reference TRBV28 and TRBJ1-1, reads DVKVTQSSRYLVKRTGEKVFLECVQDMDHENMFWYRQDPGLGLRLIYFSYDVKMKEKGDIPEGYSVSREKKERFSLILESASTNQTSMYLCASSPHGAGNTEAFFGQGTRLTVV.

This clonotype was picked up one time. The genes are TRBV6-6 and TRBJ1-6; no definite D call. Germline-derived CDR1 and CDR2 are MNHNY and SVGAGI (reference sequence). CDR3 length: 13 residues. Trimming removed 4 bases from V and 7 bases from J, with 8 bases in between. The CDR3 is CASSSYTNSPLHF. CDR3 in DNA: TGTGCCAGCAGTTCCTACACGAATTCACCCCTCCACTTT.

The chain combines TRBV20-1 with TRBJ2-7; TRBD2 might be the D (5 bases). This CDR3 comprises 11 residues. Trimming shortened V by 4 bases and J by 9 bases, and 13 bases separated the two germline ends. Germline CDR1 reads DFQATT; CDR2 reads SNEGSKA (reference sequence). In nucleotides, the CDR3 is TGCAGTGCTAAGGACTGGAGTGGGCAGTACGTC. Protein product: CSAKDWSGQYV.

This clonotype occurred many times. The chain is built from TRBV5-1 and TRBJ1-1; D is undetermined. The V end lost 0 bases, the J end lost 1 base, and 7 bases lay between the germline ends. From germline, CDR1 is SGHRS and CDR2 YFSETQ. This CDR3 is 14 amino acids long. The DNA for the CDR3 is TGCGCCAGCAGCTTGGACAGACAGAACACTGAAGCTTTCTTT. Its translation is CASSLDRQNTEAFF.

This clonotype was counted between two and nine times. This chain links TRBV4-1 with TRBJ1-1; D not certain. Looked up from germline, CDR1 is MGHRA and CDR2 is YSYEKL. Trimming stripped 4 bases from V and 4 bases from J, with 16 bases between. CDR3 length: 15 amino acids. The CDR3 region is CASSLGEAVATEAFF. The DNA for the CDR3 is TGCGCCAGCAGCCTAGGTGAGGCGGTGGCCACTGAAGCTTTCTTT.

This clonotype appeared a few times. This chain uses TRBV23-1 with TRBJ2-3; TRBD1 agrees at 7 bases. TRBV23-1 is an ORF for which the function is uncertain. V lost 10 bases to trimming and J lost 5 bases; unmatched junction nucleotides: 6. The CDR3 is 12 amino acids. The CDR3: CAIQGKKDTQYF. The CDR3 DNA is TGCGCCATACAGGGGAAGAAAGATACGCAGTATTTT.